The clone carrying this TCR beta chain was counted between two and nine times. Its specificity is not known. The record originates from a study of post-analysis software for immune sequencing data. Study-level findings and limits: Higher frequency in patients than in controls was seen for roughly five TRBV segments, with TRBV5-6, TRBV5-1 and TRBV20-1 among them.

Built from TCR beta cDNA, the libraries had unique molecular identifiers in them. It was from about 0.94 to 9.7 million T cells that roughly 0.5 million cDNA molecules came. MiXCR, run by TCRdb on the PCR reads, gives a single entry per CDR3 protein. The sample comprises hundreds of thousands of distinct CDR3 sequences, roughly three fifths of which are singletons, and 11% rests with the top ten. Germline assignment: CDR1 ENHRY and CDR2 SYGVKD. This CDR3 spans 13 amino acids. V dropped 10 bases and J dropped 8 bases, with 15 bases sitting between them. The chain is built from TRBV10-3 and TRBJ1-6, with no clear D. Sequencing was done on a sample of blood. This TCR derives from a girl aged 2 to 10 with multiple sclerosis. The CDR3 sequence is CATATRSDSPLHF. The CDR3 DNA reads as TGTGCCACCGCGACGAGGTCGGATTCACCCCTCCACTTT.